The clone carrying this T cell receptor beta chain occurred once. The data are from a study of blood T cell repertoires in COVID-19. Study context: Material from acute and convalescent COVID-19 was sourced from the United States, Italy and Spain. In each case, the material was cDNA or gDNA derived from T cells, B-cell-depleted T cells, or PBMCs.

In the original processing: Counts of nucleated cells, estimated from reference gene primer amplification, were obtained. Clones were read by immunoSEQ multiplex PCR, and TCRdb kept only the in-frame ones, dropping some. D and trimming come from the DNA, and the V and J calls and clone size come from that table. The table lists around 95,000 clones, about 90% of them singletons. This clonotype was obtained from a man under 40 in a cohort sampled during active COVID-19. The sequenced sample was peripheral blood.

The CDR3 DNA is TGTGCCAGCAGAGGGGCAGGGAGTGGACTAGCGGGGATGGAGACCCAGTACTTC. Its translation is CASRGAGSGLAGMETQYF. This chain connects TRBV28 to TRBJ2-5; 12 positions agree with TRBD2. Unmatched junction bases numbered 16, after V lost 6 bases and J lost 5 bases. The CDR3 runs 18 residues. CDR1 and CDR2 (germline): MDHEN, SYDVKM.